Listed below are T cell receptor beta chains from one sample, sequenced in a study of blood T cell repertoires in COVID-19. The protocol was immunoSEQ multiplex PCR, while the TCRdb copy is restricted to in-frame clones and leaves out a portion. The table has 110,000 to 150,000 clones, 80% to 90% seen once. The sample taken for sequencing was peripheral blood. Receptors were obtained from a woman in her forties with acute or convalescent COVID-19. The CDR3 runs from the conserved cysteine through the conserved F or W. The D gene is left open where the match is weak. Clone sizes are given selectively: once, few, many, or a class where the clone is expanded.

j_call: TRBJ2-3
clone_size: once
v_call: TRBV24-1
d_call: .
cdr3_aa: CATRGTGEDTQYF
cdr3_nt: TGTGCCACCAGAGGAACGGGAGAAGATACGCAGTATTTT

j_call: TRBJ2-3
clone_size: .
v_call: TRBV29-1
d_call: .
cdr3_aa: CSVGGEYPTQYF
cdr3_nt: TGCAGCGTTGGGGGGGAGTACCCTACGCAGTATTTT

j_call: TRBJ1-3
clone_size: few
v_call: TRBV19
d_call: .
cdr3_aa: CASSRRGTYSGNTIYF
cdr3_nt: TGTGCCAGTAGTAGGCGGGGGACCTACTCTGGAAACACCATATATTTT

j_call: TRBJ2-2
clone_size: once
v_call: TRBV28
d_call: .
cdr3_aa: CASRRGQNTGELFF
cdr3_nt: TGTGCCAGCAGAAGGGGTCAGAACACCGGGGAGCTGTTTTTT

j_call: TRBJ2-7
clone_size: once
v_call: TRBV27
d_call: .
cdr3_aa: CASSLGGLNEQYF
cdr3_nt: TGTGCCAGCAGTTTAGGGGGCCTAAACGAGCAGTACTTC

j_call: TRBJ1-6
clone_size: .
v_call: TRBV2
d_call: TRBD1
cdr3_aa: CASNPGTGNSPLHF
cdr3_nt: TGTGCCAGCAATCCCGGGACAGGGAATTCACCCCTCCACTTT

j_call: TRBJ1-5
clone_size: .
v_call: TRBV7-9
d_call: TRBD1
cdr3_aa: CASSLGGQGPNQPQHF
cdr3_nt: TGTGCCAGCAGCTTAGGGGGACAGGGACCTAATCAGCCCCAGCATTTT

j_call: TRBJ2-5
clone_size: .
v_call: TRBV30
d_call: TRBD2
cdr3_aa: CACTTLAVETQYF
cdr3_nt: TGTGCCTGTACAACTCTAGCGGTGGAGACCCAGTACTTC

j_call: TRBJ1-1
clone_size: few
v_call: TRBV20-1
d_call: .
cdr3_aa: CSARDIRAFF
cdr3_nt: TGCAGTGCTAGAGATATTCGAGCTTTCTTT

j_call: TRBJ2-3
clone_size: .
v_call: TRBV11-3
d_call: TRBD2
cdr3_aa: CASSPGTGGSDTQYF
cdr3_nt: TGTGCCAGCAGCCCGGGGACGGGGGGTTCAGATACGCAGTATTTT

j_call: TRBJ2-7
clone_size: .
v_call: TRBV4-1
d_call: TRBD1
cdr3_aa: CASSQPGQGVNEQYF
cdr3_nt: TGCGCCAGCAGCCAACCGGGACAGGGGGTTAACGAGCAGTACTTC

j_call: TRBJ1-2
clone_size: .
v_call: TRBV14
d_call: .
cdr3_aa: CASSRQENYGYTF
cdr3_nt: TGTGCCAGCAGCCGACAGGAGAACTATGGCTACACCTTC

j_call: TRBJ1-5
clone_size: .
v_call: TRBV7-3
d_call: .
cdr3_aa: CASSFGWRYSNQPQHF
cdr3_nt: TGTGCCAGCAGCTTCGGGTGGAGGTATAGCAATCAGCCCCAGCATTTT

j_call: TRBJ1-5
clone_size: .
v_call: TRBV27
d_call: .
cdr3_aa: CASSLLGVGQGKDQPQHF
cdr3_nt: TGTGCCAGCAGTTTATTAGGAGTGGGGCAGGGCAAAGATCAGCCCCAGCATTTT

j_call: TRBJ1-2
clone_size: .
v_call: TRBV6-5
d_call: TRBD1
cdr3_aa: CASRGQGNYGYTF
cdr3_nt: TGTGCCAGCAGAGGACAGGGGAACTATGGCTACACCTTC

j_call: TRBJ1-2
clone_size: .
v_call: TRBV5-4
d_call: .
cdr3_aa: CASSLAGQGYAGYTF
cdr3_nt: TGTGCCAGCAGCTTGGCCGGGCAGGGGTATGCGGGCTACACCTTC

j_call: TRBJ2-1
clone_size: .
v_call: TRBV6-1
d_call: TRBD2
cdr3_aa: CASSDSGGANEQFF
cdr3_nt: TGTGCCAGCAGTGATAGCGGGGGGGCCAATGAGCAGTTCTTC

j_call: TRBJ1-1
clone_size: .
v_call: TRBV6-6
d_call: .
cdr3_aa: CASSYGPNTEAFF
cdr3_nt: TGTGCCAGCAGTTACGGGCCTAACACTGAAGCTTTCTTT

j_call: TRBJ1-2
clone_size: .
v_call: TRBV7-8
d_call: .
cdr3_aa: CASTPGEGAYYGYTF
cdr3_nt: TGTGCCAGCACCCCTGGGGAGGGCGCTTACTATGGCTACACCTTC

j_call: TRBJ1-2
clone_size: .
v_call: TRBV11-2
d_call: .
cdr3_aa: CASSLAPGTREGYGYTF
cdr3_nt: TGTGCCAGCAGCTTAGCCCCCGGGACGAGGGAGGGATATGGCTACACCTTC

j_call: TRBJ2-7
clone_size: .
v_call: TRBV2
d_call: .
cdr3_aa: CASSEGIRDTTPYEQYF
cdr3_nt: TGTGCCAGCAGCGAGGGGATCCGGGACACTACCCCATACGAGCAGTACTTC

j_call: TRBJ2-7
clone_size: .
v_call: TRBV11-2
d_call: TRBD1
cdr3_aa: CASSTQDRGSYEQYF
cdr3_nt: TGTGCCAGCAGCACCCAGGACAGGGGGTCCTACGAGCAGTACTTC

j_call: TRBJ1-2
clone_size: .
v_call: TRBV11-3
d_call: .
cdr3_aa: CASSFPERQINGYTF
cdr3_nt: TGTGCCAGCAGCTTCCCCGAGCGACAGATCAATGGCTACACCTTC

j_call: TRBJ1-1
clone_size: .
v_call: TRBV19
d_call: .
cdr3_aa: CASRLQTGPIEAFF
cdr3_nt: TGTGCCAGTAGACTCCAAACAGGACCGATTGAAGCTTTCTTT

j_call: TRBJ2-3
clone_size: .
v_call: TRBV4-1
d_call: TRBD2
cdr3_aa: CASSQPLWSGGTDTQYF
cdr3_nt: TGCGCCAGCAGCCAACCCCTTTGGAGCGGGGGGACAGATACGCAGTATTTT

j_call: TRBJ1-4
clone_size: .
v_call: TRBV2
d_call: TRBD1
cdr3_aa: CASSLNRGTNEKLFF
cdr3_nt: TGTGCCAGCAGTTTGAACAGGGGGACTAATGAAAAACTGTTTTTT

j_call: TRBJ1-1
clone_size: .
v_call: TRBV7-9
d_call: .
cdr3_aa: CASSLSTMNTEAFF
cdr3_nt: TGTGCCAGCAGCTTATCCACTATGAACACTGAAGCTTTCTTT

j_call: TRBJ2-7
clone_size: .
v_call: TRBV7-6
d_call: .
cdr3_aa: CASSLAPITRSGSYEQYF
cdr3_nt: TGTGCCAGCAGCTTAGCCCCCATAACAAGGTCTGGGAGCTACGAGCAGTACTTC

j_call: TRBJ2-7
clone_size: .
v_call: TRBV6-6
d_call: .
cdr3_aa: CASSYSGGTPGEQYF
cdr3_nt: TGTGCCAGCAGTTACTCGGGCGGGACCCCGGGAGAGCAGTACTTC

j_call: TRBJ2-5
clone_size: .
v_call: TRBV20-1
d_call: TRBD1
cdr3_aa: CSPGQGEPQYF
cdr3_nt: TGCAGTCCCGGACAGGGGGAACCCCAGTACTTC

j_call: TRBJ2-5
clone_size: .
v_call: TRBV28
d_call: TRBD2
cdr3_aa: CASSSQRGPGETQYF
cdr3_nt: TGTGCCAGCAGTTCCCAGCGGGGCCCGGGCGAGACCCAGTACTTC

j_call: TRBJ2-3
clone_size: .
v_call: TRBV9
d_call: .
cdr3_aa: CASSQRLDTQYF
cdr3_nt: TGTGCCAGCAGCCAACGGTTGGATACGCAGTATTTT

j_call: TRBJ2-2
clone_size: .
v_call: TRBV6-6
d_call: TRBD2
cdr3_aa: CASSKGSGVPTGELFF
cdr3_nt: TGTGCCAGCAGTAAGGGAAGCGGGGTCCCTACCGGGGAGCTGTTTTTT

j_call: TRBJ2-1
clone_size: .
v_call: TRBV12-3/TRBV12-4
d_call: .
cdr3_aa: CASSLKVGVEQFF
cdr3_nt: TGTGCCAGCAGTTTAAAAGTGGGAGTTGAGCAGTTCTTC

j_call: TRBJ1-2
clone_size: few
v_call: TRBV7-9
d_call: .
cdr3_aa: CASSLVGGYGYTF
cdr3_nt: TGTGCCAGCAGCTTAGTAGGGGGCTATGGCTACACCTTC

j_call: TRBJ1-4
clone_size: .
v_call: TRBV6-6
d_call: TRBD1
cdr3_aa: CASSATGTGGGKLFF
cdr3_nt: TGTGCCAGCAGTGCCACCGGGACAGGGGGCGGAAAACTGTTTTTT